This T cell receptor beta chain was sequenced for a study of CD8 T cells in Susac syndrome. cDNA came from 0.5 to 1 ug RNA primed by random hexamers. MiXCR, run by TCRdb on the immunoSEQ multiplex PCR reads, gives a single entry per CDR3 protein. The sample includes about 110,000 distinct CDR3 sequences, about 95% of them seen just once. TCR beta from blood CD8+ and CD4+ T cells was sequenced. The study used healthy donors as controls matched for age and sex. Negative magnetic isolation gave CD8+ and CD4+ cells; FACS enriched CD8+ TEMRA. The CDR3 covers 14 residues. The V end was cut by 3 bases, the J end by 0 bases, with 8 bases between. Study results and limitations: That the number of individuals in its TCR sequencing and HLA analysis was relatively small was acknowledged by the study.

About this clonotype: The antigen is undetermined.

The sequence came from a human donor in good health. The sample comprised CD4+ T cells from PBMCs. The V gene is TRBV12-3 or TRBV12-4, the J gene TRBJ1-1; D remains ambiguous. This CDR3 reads CASSFLTMNTEAFF. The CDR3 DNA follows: TGTGCCAGCAGTTTTCTAACGATGAACACTGAAGCTTTCTTT.